The clone carrying this T cell receptor (beta chain) appeared a few times. This record comes from a study of identical twins. TCRdb processed the 5' RACE reads anew with MiXCR; each CDR3 protein has one entry. The repertoire holds hundreds of thousands of distinct CDR3 sequences, approximately 6.1% seen once, with approximately 2% in the top ten. All of the donors were Caucasians in good health. This clonotype was sampled from a man aged 18 to 35 in good health. The sample comprised naive T cells sorted from blood.

The CDR3 nucleotides are TGTGCCAGCAGCACGACGACAGGGTTCTCGTATGGCTACACCTTC. This translates into CASSTTTGFSYGYTF. J is TRBJ1-2 and V is TRBV7-8; 7 bases align to TRBD1. In germline, CDR1 is SGHVS, CDR2 FQNEAQ. CDR3 length equals 15 residues. J lost 5 bases, V lost 5 bases, and 11 bases had no gene match.